Below, 21 T cell receptor beta chains from the same sample are listed, as sequenced in a study of cytomegalovirus exposure and HLA in healthy donors. Libraries were prepared by immunoSEQ multiplex PCR; TCRdb keeps only in-frame clonotypes and omits some of them. Among about 64,000 clones listed, 90% to 95% were seen once. Sequenced material: PBMCs. Receptor source: a woman under 30 in good health and CMV-seropositive.

The chain carries TRBV7-8 and TRBJ2-7; 7 positions match TRBD1. The CDR3 is 15 residues long. In germline, CDR1 is SGHVS, CDR2 FQNEAQ. With V trimmed by 2 bases and J by 2 bases, 6 bases remained unmatched. The CDR3 sequence: CASSLHGTEAYEQYF. CDR3 nucleotides: TGTGCCAGCAGCTTACACGGGACAGAGGCCTACGAGCAGTACTTC. The variable domain in full, completed from reference TRBV7-8 and TRBJ2-7, reads GAGVSQSPRYKVAKRGQDVALRCDPISGHVSLFWYQQALGQGPEFLTYFQNEAQLDKSGLPSDRFFAERPEGSVSTLKIQRTQQEDSAVYLCASSLHGTEAYEQYFGPGTRLTVT.

CDR3 nucleotides: TGTGCCAGCAGTGCACAGGGTCCGGGTCAGCCCCAGCATTTT. This gives the protein CASSAQGPGQPQHF. This rearrangement joins TRBV25-1 to TRBJ1-5; possible D gene TRBD1, 6 bases. CDR3 length: 14 residues. The germline V gene encodes CDR1 MGHDK and CDR2 SYGVNS. Trimming stripped 4 bases from V and 6 bases from J, with 13 bases between.

The chain carries TRBV7-8 and TRBJ1-6; 9 bases are a match to TRBD1. Trimming took 5 bases from V and 8 from J; bases not matched to a gene: 7. The CDR3 covers 15 residues. Germline loops: CDR1 SGHVS, CDR2 FQNEAQ. CDR3 bases: TGTGCCAGCAGCCCTTCAAGGACAGGGGATTCACCCCTCCACTTT. It translates to CASSPSRTGDSPLHF.

The chain joins TRBV5-1 to TRBJ1-6; the D gene is possibly TRBD1 (5 bases). Germline V lookup: CDR1 SGHRS, CDR2 YFSETQ. The V end was cut by 3 bases, the J end by 5 bases, with 9 bases between. CDR3 length: 14 amino acids. DNA of the CDR3: TGCGCCAGCAGCTCCGACAGTAATAATTCACCCCTCCACTTT. Translating it yields CASSSDSNNSPLHF.

As DNA, the CDR3 is TGTGCCAGCAGCTTCCCTCTAGCGGGGGAGGGCAATGAGCAGTTCTTC. Amino acid sequence: CASSFPLAGEGNEQFF. The rearrangement links TRBV7-9 to TRBJ2-1; 10 bases align to TRBD2. The CDR3 loop spans 16 amino acids. Looked up from germline, CDR1 is SEHNR and CDR2 is FQNEAQ (reference sequence). The V and J ends lost 3 bases and 6 bases, in that order; junction bases with no gene match: 8.

In this sample, this clone turned up once. As DNA, the CDR3 is TGCGCCAGCAGCTTAGCCCCATCTGGGGCCAACGTCCTGACTTTC. As protein: CASSLAPSGANVLTF. This chain uses TRBV5-1 with TRBJ2-6; D not certain. V was pared by 2 bases and J by 1 base, with 7 bases between. Germline V gene lookup returns CDR1 SGHRS and CDR2 YFSETQ. The CDR3 length is 15 residues. The full variable domain, with the rest looked up from reference TRBV5-1 and TRBJ2-6, is KAGVTQTPRYLIKTRGQQVTLSCSPISGHRSVSWYQQTPGQGLQFLFEYFSETQRNKGNFPGRFSGRQFSNSRSEMNVSTLELGDSALYLCASSLAPSGANVLTFGAGSRLTVL.

The V gene is TRBV5-1, the J gene TRBJ2-1, with 7 bases that match TRBD2. V was clipped by 0 bases and J by 4 bases; unmatched bases: 4. Germline lookup yields CDR1 SGHRS and CDR2 YFSETQ. This CDR3 has 15 amino acids. The CDR3 sequence is CASSLGDYTYNEQFF. CDR3 nucleotides: TGCGCCAGCAGCTTGGGGGACTATACGTACAATGAGCAGTTCTTC.

CDR3 sequence (DNA): TGTGCCTGGAGTCGCGGGAGTGGAAGTTACAATGAGCAGTTCTTC. Protein sequence: CAWSRGSGSYNEQFF. The V gene is TRBV30, the J gene TRBJ2-1; 7 bases line up with TRBD2. The CDR3 totals 15 residues. Germline V lookup: CDR1 GTSNPN, CDR2 SVGIG (reference sequence). V dropped 2 bases and J dropped 4; count of bases not matched to a gene: 8.

This clone was picked up one time. The rearrangement links TRBV2 to TRBJ1-5, with 10 bases lining up with TRBD1. CDR3 length: 15 amino acids. The junction had 8 bases not matched to a gene; V was cut back by 5 bases and J by 7 bases. The germline CDR1 and CDR2 sequences are SNHLY and FYNNEI. The CDR3 here is CASSPGTGVRQPQHF. The CDR3 DNA reads as TGTGCCAGCAGTCCCGGGACAGGGGTACGCCAGCCCCAGCATTTT.

This CDR3 is CASSYFPQGYEQYF. CDR3 DNA: TGTGCCAGCAGTTACTTCCCACAGGGGTACGAGCAGTACTTC. This chain connects TRBV6-6 to TRBJ2-7, with 7 bases matching TRBD1. Germline V lookup: CDR1 MNHNY, CDR2 SVGAGI (reference sequence). J lost 4 bases, V lost 1 base, and 4 bases had no gene match. The length of the CDR3 is 14 residues.

The chain couples TRBV5-1 to TRBJ1-2; 7 nucleotides match TRBD1. CDR3 length: 15 amino acids. The germline V gene encodes CDR1 SGHRS and CDR2 YFSETQ. J was trimmed by 8 bases and V by 4 bases; bases with no gene match: 14. The CDR3: CASSLRTGQRGGYTF. Here the CDR3 DNA reads TGCGCCAGCAGCCTACGGACAGGCCAGAGGGGGGGCTACACCTTC.

The rearrangement joins TRBV5-6 to TRBJ2-3, with 9 nucleotides matching TRBD2. Trimming cost V 0 bases and J 5 bases; bases outside gene matches: 7. Germline CDR1 is SGHDT and CDR2 is YYEEEE. The CDR3 consists of 16 residues. CDR3 sequence: CASSLVVAGEEDTQYF. DNA for the CDR3: TGTGCCAGCAGCTTGGTCGTAGCGGGAGAGGAAGATACGCAGTATTTT.

The rearrangement links TRBV19 to TRBJ2-6, with TRBD1 identical over 7 bases. Per germline, CDR1 LNHDA and CDR2 SQIVND (reference sequence). V lost 9 bases and J lost 1; bases outside the gene matches: 12. The CDR3 sequence is 17 residues long. This CDR3 is CARNPGQWISGANVLTF. The DNA for the CDR3 is TGTGCCAGAAACCCGGGACAGTGGATTTCTGGGGCCAACGTCCTGACTTTC.

V and J are TRBV7-9 and TRBJ2-7, with TRBD1 identical over 11 bases. Germline CDR1 SEHNR, CDR2 FQNEAQ (reference sequence). The CDR3 is made up of 14 amino acids. V lost 3 bases to trimming and J lost 4 bases; unmatched junction nucleotides: 2. The DNA for the CDR3 is TGTGCCAGCAGCTTGGACAGGGGGCCTTACGAGCAGTACTTC. It specifies CASSLDRGPYEQYF. Using reference TRBV7-9 and TRBJ2-7 for the parts outside the CDR3, the full variable domain is DTGVSQNPRHKITKRGQNVTFRCDPISEHNRLYWYRQTLGQGPEFLTYFQNEAQLEKSRLLSDRFSAERPKGSFSTLEIQRTEQGDSAMYLCASSLDRGPYEQYFGPGTRLTVT.

This sequence joins TRBV6-4 and TRBJ2-7; D unclear. V lost 3 bases, J lost 2 bases, and 11 bases lay in between. Per germline, CDR1 MRHNA and CDR2 SNTAGT. This CDR3 spans 14 amino acids. CDR3 bases: TGTGCCAGCAGTGATGTCAGTTTGACCTACGAGCAGTACTTC. This translates into CASSDVSLTYEQYF.

This rearrangement joins TRBV5-4 to TRBJ1-5; D remains ambiguous. This CDR3 has 13 amino acids. CDR1 and CDR2 (germline): SGHNT, YYREEE (reference sequence). V was shortened by 0 bases and J by 5 bases, with 6 bases between the two germline ends. CDR3: CASSLERDQPQHF. DNA for the CDR3: TGTGCCAGCAGCTTGGAGAGAGATCAGCCCCAGCATTTT.

This clone was seen a single time. The chain uses TRBV19 and TRBJ2-7, with a weak D call TRBD2 (7 bases). The CDR3 runs to 16 residues. The V end was cut by 4 bases, the J end by 7 bases, with 23 bases between. Germline V lookup: CDR1 LNHDA, CDR2 SQIVND (reference sequence). The CDR3 sequence: CASSTIGGTPTTEQYF. The CDR3 DNA is TGTGCCAGTAGTACAATCGGGGGGACACCGACTACAGAGCAGTACTTC.

The CDR3 DNA follows: TGTGCCAGCAGTTTATTTTCGCAGGCCATAAGCACAGATACGCAGTATTTT. This gives the protein CASSLFSQAISTDTQYF. The chain links TRBV28 to TRBJ2-3, with D uncertain. The CDR3 runs to 17 residues. V dropped 1 base and J dropped 0 bases, with 14 bases sitting between them. Germline V lookup: CDR1 MDHEN, CDR2 SYDVKM.

The chain carries TRBV2 and TRBJ2-2; 8 bases are a match to TRBD2. The V gene end was trimmed by 5 bases and the J gene end by 4 bases; junction bases not matched to a gene: 6. CDR3 length: 15 amino acids. Germline lookup yields CDR1 SNHLY and CDR2 FYNNEI. The CDR3 reads CASSFGTSGTGELFF. As DNA, the CDR3 is TGTGCCAGCAGTTTTGGAACTAGCGGCACCGGGGAGCTGTTTTTT.

The chain employs TRBV7-9 and TRBJ2-1, with D maybe TRBD1 (5 bases). The CDR3 spans 15 residues. Germline CDR1 and CDR2: SEHNR and FQNEAQ (reference sequence). Trimming took off 2 bases at V and 0 bases at J, with 8 bases between the two ends. The chain's CDR3 is CASSLRGSSYNEQFF. CDR3 nucleotide sequence: TGTGCCAGCAGCTTAAGGGGTAGCTCCTACAATGAGCAGTTCTTC. The full variable domain, in which reference TRBV7-9 and TRBJ2-1 provide the parts outside the CDR3, is DTGVSQNPRHKITKRGQNVTFRCDPISEHNRLYWYRQTLGQGPEFLTYFQNEAQLEKSRLLSDRFSAERPKGSFSTLEIQRTEQGDSAMYLCASSLRGSSYNEQFFGPGTRLTVL.

The chain employs TRBV27 and TRBJ2-7; 9 bases match TRBD1. The V gene's germline CDR1 is MNHEY and CDR2 SMNVEV (reference sequence). CDR3 length: 14 amino acids. V lost 5 bases to trimming and J lost 6 bases; unmatched junction nucleotides: 8. The CDR3 DNA sequence: TGTGCCAGCAGTCTCGGACAGGGGTTCGGCGAGCAGTACTTC. It translates to CASSLGQGFGEQYF.